A single sample is the source of the 15 T cell receptor beta chains below, sequenced in a study of identifying expanded T cells in peripheral blood. Assay: immunoSEQ multiplex PCR; the TCRdb copy retains only in-frame clones and omits some. Among about 85,000 clones listed, around 89% were seen once. Sample: blood. The receptors derive from a person between 18 and 75 years old in good health.

V and J are TRBV5-6 and TRBJ2-3, with 9 bases lining up with TRBD2. The junction had 16 bases not matched to a gene; V was cut back by 5 bases and J by 3 bases. CDR1 and CDR2 from the germline V gene are SGHDT and YYEEEE. The CDR3 has 18 residues. DNA of the CDR3: TGTGCCAGCAGTCTACGCAGGGAGCGGGGGGCCGGGACAGATACGCAGTATTTT. As protein: CASSLRRERGAGTDTQYF.

This chain joins TRBV10-3 and TRBJ2-1; 7 positions agree with TRBD2. V lost 3 bases, J lost 0 bases, and 2 bases stayed unmatched. The CDR3 is 15 residues long. The V gene's germline CDR1 is ENHRY and CDR2 SYGVKD. The CDR3 nucleotides read TGTGCCATCAGTGAACGCGGGGGCTCCTACAATGAGCAGTTCTTC. Its protein is CAISERGGSYNEQFF.

This chain links TRBV29-1 with TRBJ1-1; perhaps TRBD1 as D (5 bases). The length of the CDR3 is 14 residues. Per the germline V gene, CDR1 is SQVTM and CDR2 is ANQGSEA. V was pared by 5 bases and J by 4 bases, with 17 bases between. DNA for the CDR3: TGCAGCGTTCCCCGGGGGGGTTTGCGCACTGAAGCTTTCTTT. Protein: CSVPRGGLRTEAFF.

The chain carries TRBV7-7 and TRBJ2-5; TRBD1 is a possible D gene (6 bases). V was cut by 5 bases and J by 5 bases, with 12 bases left in between. This CDR3 region has 13 residues. Germline CDR1 is SSHAT and CDR2 is FNYEAQ (reference sequence). CDR3 protein: CASSRERGETQYF. As DNA, the CDR3 is TGTGCCAGCAGCCGGGAAAGGGGGGAGACCCAGTACTTC.

The V gene is TRBV7-2, the J gene TRBJ2-7; 8 bases align to TRBD1. The V gene end was trimmed by 1 base and the J gene end by 1 base; junction bases not matched to a gene: 6. CDR3 length equals 16 residues. Germline lookup yields CDR1 SGHTA and CDR2 FQGNSA. CDR3 in DNA: TGTGCCAGCAGCTTAGAGGGAGGACAGGGATCCTACGAGCAGTACTTC. Encoded protein: CASSLEGGQGSYEQYF.

The chain uses TRBV28 and TRBJ1-5; D perhaps matches TRBD1 (6 bases). Germline lookup yields CDR1 MDHEN and CDR2 SYDVKM. CDR3 size: 15 residues. CDR3 nucleotides: TGTGCTACCCGACAGGAACCGTATAGCAATCAGCCCCAGCATTTT. This gives the protein CATRQEPYSNQPQHF. The full variable domain, with the rest looked up from reference TRBV28 and TRBJ1-5, is DVKVTQSSRYLVKRTGEKVFLECVQDMDHENMFWYRQDPGLGLRLIYFSYDVKMKEKGDIPEGYSVSREKKERFSLILESASTNQTSMYLCATRQEPYSNQPQHFGDGTRLSIL.

The genes are TRBV7-2 and TRBJ2-5, with 7 bases identical to TRBD2. Germline-derived CDR1 and CDR2 are SGHTA and FQGNSA. The CDR3 loop spans 15 amino acids. The ends lost 3 bases at V and 4 bases at J; junction bases unmatched: 8. The CDR3 reads CASSFQVGGGETQYF. The CDR3 region has the DNA TGTGCCAGCAGCTTTCAGGTTGGCGGGGGAGAGACCCAGTACTTC.

The chain employs TRBV2 and TRBJ2-6; 11 nucleotides match TRBD2. CDR1 SNHLY and CDR2 FYNNEI come from the germline V gene. V dropped 6 bases and J dropped 0; count of bases not matched to a gene: 7. The CDR3 has 18 residues. The CDR3 spells CASSDRSGGASGANVLTF. DNA for the CDR3: TGTGCCAGCAGCGACCGTAGCGGGGGGGCCTCTGGGGCCAACGTCCTGACTTTC.

The V gene is TRBV5-4, the J gene TRBJ1-1; D is ambiguous. The germline V gene encodes CDR1 SGHNT and CDR2 YYREEE (reference sequence). This CDR3 has 12 residues. The germline V and J ends were trimmed by 2 bases and 7 bases, with 9 bases remaining between them. As DNA, the CDR3 is TGTGCCAGCAGCTTTGAGGCGGTTGAAGCTTTCTTT. As protein: CASSFEAVEAFF.

The chain has TRBV15 and TRBJ2-3, with a possible D match to TRBD1 (6 bases). This CDR3 has 15 amino acids. V was pared by 0 bases and J by 8 bases, with 15 bases between. Germline CDR1 reads LNHNV; CDR2 reads YYDKDF (reference sequence). For the CDR3, the DNA is TGTGCCACCAGCAGAGATGTTAGTGGGGGCGGTACGCAGTATTTT. Its protein product is CATSRDVSGGGTQYF.

The chain has TRBV5-4 and TRBJ2-1; 13 nucleotides agree with TRBD2. CDR3 size: 16 residues. Germline-derived CDR1 and CDR2 are SGHNT and YYREEE (reference sequence). V shed 1 base and J 2 bases; nucleotides not matched to a gene: 0. CDR3 in amino acids: CASSLTSGGAYNEQFF. The CDR3 bases are TGTGCCAGCAGCTTGACTAGCGGGGGGGCCTACAATGAGCAGTTCTTC.

The CDR3 region has the DNA TGCAGCGTTACCCGGGACAGGGCCGCCGGGGAGCTGTTTTTT. It is translated as CSVTRDRAAGELFF. The V and J genes are TRBV29-1 and TRBJ2-2; 9 positions agree with TRBD1. This CDR3 region has 14 residues. With 5 bases clipped from V and 6 bases from J, the junction kept 7 bases outside the gene matches. Germline V lookup: CDR1 SQVTM, CDR2 ANQGSEA.

This chain uses TRBV4-1 with TRBJ2-7; D is unclear. The CDR3 has 14 amino acids. Trimming pared 0 bases from V and 1 base from J, leaving 7 bases between. Germline values: CDR1 MGHRA, CDR2 YSYEKL. CDR3 bases: TGCGCCAGCAGCCAAGAGGGTGATTCCTACGAGCAGTACTTC. Translated: CASSQEGDSYEQYF.

The chain is built from TRBV29-1 and TRBJ1-1, with D perhaps TRBD1 (5 bases). Trimming took off 1 base at V and 5 bases at J, with 14 bases between the two ends. The length of the CDR3 is 14 residues. The V gene's germline CDR1 is SQVTM and CDR2 ANQGSEA. CDR3 residues: CSVEGRQGWTEAFF. The CDR3 DNA reads TGCAGCGTTGAAGGTCGCCAGGGTTGGACTGAAGCTTTCTTT.

V and J are TRBV14 and TRBJ2-1; 7 bases fit TRBD2. Germline CDR1 is SGHDN and CDR2 is FVKESK. Losses at the gene ends were 3 bases for V and 4 bases for J; bases not matched to a gene: 3. The CDR3 loop spans 14 amino acids. The CDR3 loop is CASSQWRGYNEQFF. CDR3 nucleotide sequence: TGTGCCAGCAGCCAGTGGCGGGGGTACAATGAGCAGTTCTTC.